The entry below gives a single T cell receptor beta chain sequence along with its context. Its binding antigen is unknown. Base qualities are missing; no much larger clone stands one base away. The entry originates in a study of blood T cells in healthy people across ages (dated by TCRdb to 2014 to 2015). Broadly, across the study: Template switching captured roughly one uniquely barcoded TCR beta cDNA molecule per two T cells in model experiments. For two donors (one aged 18 to 30 and one aged 80 or older), the study analyzed two additional independent replicas of 1 million unique cDNA reads from the same blood draw. The study measured age-related changes in TCR beta repertoire diversity using deep sequencing normalized with unique cDNA molecular identifiers. To avoid experimental bias, donors of different ages were randomly spread across the sequencing lanes. Donors were grouped into four age groups: young (average 16 years), middle-aged (about 40), aged (around 60) and long-lived (just over 80). The investigation overall reported the following: Estimates of total diversity based on one million sequenced T cells were regarded as lower bounds and as underestimates. The percentage of naive T cells measured by flow cytometry correlated strongly with observed TCR beta diversity. Observed TCR beta diversity per million T cells fell roughly linearly with age, and a significant reduction was already apparent by age roughly 40. The CMV infection status of donors was not known, potentially confounding age-related changes in expanded clonotypes. The long-lived group showed more naive CD4+ T cells, fewer expanded clones and increased TCR diversity than the aged group, suggesting age selection. Conclusive comparison of naive and antigen-experienced compartments was prevented by the profiling of bulk unsorted PBMCs.

The approximately 39 donors, aged roughly 6 to 90 years, were systemically healthy Caucasian individuals from Russia. Each donor gave around 9.9 milliliters of peripheral blood, collected into EDTA-treated Vacutainer tubes. PBMCs were isolated by Ficoll-Paque density-gradient centrifugation, with at least 6 million obtained per sample. Total RNA was extracted from PBMCs with Trizol reagent, with at least 6 micrograms obtained per sample. For every donor, flow cytometry on a PBMC aliquot measured the percentage of naive CD45RAhigh/CD27high T cells. The library was produced with 5' RACE. The run used an Illumina HiSeq 2500. The second PCR ran for about 6 to 12 cycles and used a J-beta primer mix along with a sample-barcoded 5' primer. A unique molecular identifier was introduced onto each TCR beta cDNA molecule by a template-switch 5' adaptor carrying 12 random nucleotides. At least 2.5 million CDR3-containing paired-end reads were obtained from each sample. All of the RNA was converted into first-strand cDNA using the Mint cDNA synthesis kit, with a TRBC-specific oligonucleotide serving as the primer. Following uracil-DNA glycosylase treatment, all cDNA underwent a first 18-cycle PCR with the universal primers M1SS and BC2_uni_R. The source study handled its data this way. For normalization, 1 million high-quality reads were randomly selected from each sample, with every read carrying a distinct molecular identifier. Reads with shared molecular identifiers were discarded instead of being binned into consensus sequences. MiTCR, with a Q25 quality threshold and the strictest error-elimination algorithm, was used for CDR3 identification, clonotype clustering and error correction. Lower-bound total TCR beta diversity was estimated with a nonparametric unseen species model using Euler transformation. Using fastp trimming at Q25 and MiXCR clonotype assembly, TCRdb reanalyzed the public sequencing data and kept in-frame beta chains. Rows are combined by CDR3 protein, so each entry shows the most common genes and DNA. TCRdb, not the original authors, processed these V and J calls. Across this sample there are roughly 1,700,000 distinct CDR3 sequences, with roughly 28% seen only once. Approximately 7.7% of the sample is in the top ten clones.

From its cysteine to its phenylalanine, the CDR3 spans 12 amino acids. Solely the CDR3 DNA is kept, with 36 bases framed from the first base. CDR1 and CDR2 were assigned from the germline V gene (reference sequence) as LGHDT and YNNKEL. Cut back by 8 bases and 7 bases, the V and J ends lie 14 bases apart. This clonotype was obtained from a woman between 25 and 40 years old in good health. This chain is built from TRBV3-1 and TRBJ1-1, and TRBD1 may be the D gene, going by 5 matching bases. Sequencing was done on a sample of blood. The nucleotide sequence reads as follows: TGTGCCAGCGGGGGGAAGGAAGGTGAAGCTTTCTTT. Its translation reads: CASGGKEGEAFF. This CDR3, with the reference TRBV3-1 and TRBJ1-1 proteins standing in past its ends, gives the full variable domain DTAVSQTPKYLVTQMGNDKSIKCEQNLGHDTMYWYKQDSKKFLKIMFSYNNKELIINETVPNRFSPKSPDKAHLNLHINSLELGDSAVYFCASGGKEGEAFFGQGTRLTVV.